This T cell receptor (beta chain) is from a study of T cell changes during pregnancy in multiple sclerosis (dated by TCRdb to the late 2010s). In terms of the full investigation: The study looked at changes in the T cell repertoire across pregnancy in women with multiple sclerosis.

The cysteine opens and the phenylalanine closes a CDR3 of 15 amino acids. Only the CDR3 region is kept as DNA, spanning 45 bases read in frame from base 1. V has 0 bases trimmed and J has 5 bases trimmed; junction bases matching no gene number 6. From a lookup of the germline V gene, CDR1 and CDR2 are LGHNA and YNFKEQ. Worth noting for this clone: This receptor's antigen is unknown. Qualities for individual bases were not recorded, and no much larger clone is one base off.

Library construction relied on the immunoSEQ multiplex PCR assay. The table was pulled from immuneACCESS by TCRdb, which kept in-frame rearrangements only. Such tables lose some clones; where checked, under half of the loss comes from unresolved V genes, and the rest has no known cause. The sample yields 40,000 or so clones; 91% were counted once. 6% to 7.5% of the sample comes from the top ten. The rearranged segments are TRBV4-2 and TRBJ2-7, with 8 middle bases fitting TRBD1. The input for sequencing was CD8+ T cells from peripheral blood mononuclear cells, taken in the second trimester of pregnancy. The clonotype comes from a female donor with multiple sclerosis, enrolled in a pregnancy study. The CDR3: CASSQEGQALHEQYF. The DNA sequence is TGTGCCAGCAGCCAAGAGGGACAGGCCCTCCACGAGCAGTACTTC.